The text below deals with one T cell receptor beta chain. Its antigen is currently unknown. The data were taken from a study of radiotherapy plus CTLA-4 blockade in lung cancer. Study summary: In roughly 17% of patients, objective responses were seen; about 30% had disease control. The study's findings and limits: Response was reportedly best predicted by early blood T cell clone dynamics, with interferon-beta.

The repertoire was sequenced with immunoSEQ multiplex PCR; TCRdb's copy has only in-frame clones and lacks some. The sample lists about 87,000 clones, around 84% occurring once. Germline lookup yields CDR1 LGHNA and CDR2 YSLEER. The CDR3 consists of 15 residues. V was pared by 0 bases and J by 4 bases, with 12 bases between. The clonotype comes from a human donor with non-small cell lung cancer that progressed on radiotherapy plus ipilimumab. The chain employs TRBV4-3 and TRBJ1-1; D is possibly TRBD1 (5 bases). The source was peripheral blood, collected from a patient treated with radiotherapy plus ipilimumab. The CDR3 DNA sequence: TGCGCCAGCAGCCAAGATACGGAGGGGTCCACTGAAGCTTTCTTT. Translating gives CASSQDTEGSTEAFF.